This T cell receptor beta chain stems from a study of beta chain features in type 1 diabetes. There was one heparinised blood draw per donor, averaging roughly 100 mL. The entirety of the isolated RNA underwent reverse transcription, so expressed TCRB transcripts were sequenced. Produced via immunoSEQ multiplex PCR; TCRdb's table is partial and in-frame only. The sample holds about 900,000 clones, about a sixth seen once. Germline V lookup: CDR1 SGHTA, CDR2 FQGTGA. The trim removed 5 bases at V and 5 bases at J, leaving 4 bases unmatched. This CDR3 has 14 amino acids. The clonotype comes from a woman younger than 30 in good health. The sequenced material came from naive CD4+ T cells from blood. The chain links TRBV7-3 to TRBJ2-5, with 11 bases aligning to TRBD1. The CDR3 spells CASSRTGGFETQYF. The CDR3 nucleotides read TGTGCCAGCAGCCGGACAGGGGGCTTTGAGACCCAGTACTTC.